Described below is a single T cell receptor beta chain sequence and its context. Antigen specificity is unknown. Germline and junction disagree at one end, which may indicate a read error. The sample originates from a study of Graves' ophthalmopathy and Graves' hyperthyroidism. Findings and caveats of the study: Blood shared most expanded thyroid clonotypes above 0.001 frequency. Ophthalmopathy progression was predicted with 70.59% sensitivity and around 72% specificity.

Thyroid ultrasound, orbital computed tomography, TRAb, serum thyroxine and clinical symptoms formed the basis of diagnosis. CDR3 regions of TCR beta were amplified from RNA transcripts. First-round RT-PCR used HTBI primers; second-round multiplex PCR followed. TCRdb independently ran MiXCR on the multiplex PCR reads; one entry per CDR3 protein. The profile covers about 600,000 distinct CDR3 sequences, with about 40% appearing a single time and about 4% taken by the ten largest. Germline lookup yields CDR1 LGHNA and CDR2 YNFKEQ. The CDR3 extends over 13 amino acids. This clonotype was obtained from an adult man with Graves' hyperthyroidism. This rearrangement joins TRBV4-2 to TRBJ2-5; either TRBD1 or TRBD2 may supply D (5 bases each). The J call may be in error: the DNA end matches TRBJ2-1 better. Input material: peripheral blood or thyroid tissue (not recorded which). The DNA of the CDR3 is TGTGCCAGCAGCGAAGAGGGGTACAATGAGCAGTTCTTC. Translated: CASSEEGYNEQFF.